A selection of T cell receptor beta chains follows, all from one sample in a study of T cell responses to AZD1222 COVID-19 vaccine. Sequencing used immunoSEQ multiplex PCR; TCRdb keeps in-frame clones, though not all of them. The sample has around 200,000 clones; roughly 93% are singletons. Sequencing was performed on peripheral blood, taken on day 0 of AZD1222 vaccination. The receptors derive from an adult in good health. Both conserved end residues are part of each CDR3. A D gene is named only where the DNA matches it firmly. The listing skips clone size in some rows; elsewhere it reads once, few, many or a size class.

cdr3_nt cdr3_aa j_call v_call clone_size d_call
TGTGCCAGCAGCGTATCAGGTACAGGTGATAATGAAAAACTGTTTTTT CASSVSGTGDNEKLFF TRBJ1-4 TRBV9 - -
TGTGCCAGCAGATTGGAGGGGGCGGGTACTGAAGCTTTCTTT CASRLEGAGTEAFF TRBJ1-1 TRBV7-9 few TRBD1
TGTGCCAGCTCACCGACTAGCGGAGACACAGATACGCAGTATTTT CASSPTSGDTDTQYF TRBJ2-3 TRBV18 - TRBD2
TGTGCCAGCAGCGTAGCCGGGGGCAATCAGCCCCAGCATTTT CASSVAGGNQPQHF TRBJ1-5 TRBV9 - -
TGTGCCAGCAGCCAAGAAGACAGGGGGAATGGGCAGTACTTC CASSQEDRGNGQYF TRBJ2-7 TRBV3-1/TRBV3-2 - TRBD1
TGCGCCAGCAGTGATGGCCCCACGAACTATGGCTACACCTTC CASSDGPTNYGYTF TRBJ1-2 TRBV10-2 - -
TGCGCCAGCAGCTTGGACTCCTATAATTCACCCCTCCACTTT CASSLDSYNSPLHF TRBJ1-6 TRBV5-1 few -
TGTGCCAGCAGTTACTTTGGGATAAATAGCAATCAGCCCCAGCATTTT CASSYFGINSNQPQHF TRBJ1-5 TRBV6-5 - -
TGTGCCAGCAGCTTGGATCTAGCGGGAGTGCAGTTCTTC CASSLDLAGVQFF TRBJ2-1 TRBV5-5 - TRBD2
TGTGCCAGCAGTACAACATGGACAGCTATCTACGAGCAGTACTTC CASSTTWTAIYEQYF TRBJ2-7 TRBV28 - -
TGTGCCAGCAGCCGACAGGGGGCGTCCCCCACGGATACGCAGTATTTT CASSRQGASPTDTQYF TRBJ2-3 TRBV11-2 - TRBD1
TGCGCCAGCAGCGTGGGACAGGGGTTAGCAACTAATGAAAAACTGTTTTTT CASSVGQGLATNEKLFF TRBJ1-4 TRBV5-1 - TRBD1
TGTGCCAGCAGCCAAGATCATAGCGGGGCTAATGAGCAGTTCTTC CASSQDHSGANEQFF TRBJ2-1 TRBV4-2 - TRBD2
TGCGCCAGCGGACTTTTACCCAGTGGAGGGGCCACTGAAGCTTTCTTT CASGLLPSGGATEAFF TRBJ1-1 TRBV5-1 - -
TGTGCCAGCATTGGAGGCGGATTTGCAACTAATGAAAAACTGTTTTTT CASIGGGFATNEKLFF TRBJ1-4 TRBV2 - -